A single sample is the source of the 32 T cell receptor beta chains below, sequenced in a study of T-cell reconstitution after alpha-beta-depleted transplantation in children. As it was prepared, the TCRbeta library received unique molecular identifiers. TCRdb re-derived calls from the PCR reads in MiXCR, one entry per CDR3 protein. This sample has 250,000 or so distinct CDR3 sequences, with 7.5% to 9.5% found just once. The sample here was PBMCs, mostly from graft donor cells, taken 180 days after TCRalphabeta/CD19-depleted stem cell transplant. Every receptor here comes from a male patient aged 5 to 17 who had a stem cell transplant for acute lymphoblastic leukemia, so the T cells may come from the graft donor.

The chain links TRBV6-2 or TRBV6-3 to TRBJ2-7; TRBD2 agrees at 12 bases. The V gene's germline CDR1 is MNHEY and CDR2 SVGEGT. Unmatched junction bases numbered 10, after V lost 4 bases and J lost 0 bases. The length of the CDR3 is 18 residues. CDR3 sequence reads: CASSSLGLAGHFSYEQYF. The DNA of the CDR3 is TGTGCCAGCAGTTCCCTCGGACTAGCGGGACATTTCTCCTACGAGCAGTACTTC.

There are many counts of this clonotype. J is TRBJ2-7 and V is TRBV18; the match to TRBD2 covers 8 bases. CDR3 length: 14 amino acids. Per the germline V gene, CDR1 is KGHSH and CDR2 is LQKENI. Germline trimming cut 4 bases from V and 5 bases from J; bases unmatched to any gene: 7. CDR3 amino acids: CASSRKQRENEQYF. In DNA, the CDR3 is TGTGCCAGCTCACGAAAGCAGCGGGAGAACGAGCAGTACTTC.

This clonotype occurred many times. The chain recombines TRBV28 with TRBJ2-7; 7 positions agree with TRBD2. After removal of 11 bases from V and 1 base from J, the junction contained 5 bases not matched to a gene. Germline lookup yields CDR1 MDHEN and CDR2 SYDVKM. This CDR3 is 12 amino acids long. CDR3 sequence: CAGGSRSYEQYF. The CDR3 bases are TGTGCCGGCGGGAGTCGTTCCTACGAGCAGTACTTC.

This clonotype was observed many times. The genes are TRBV7-6 and TRBJ2-2; 7 bases are shared with TRBD2. The CDR3 consists of 15 residues. The germline V gene encodes CDR1 SGHVS and CDR2 FNYEAQ. After removal of 5 bases from V and 3 bases from J, the junction contained 6 bases not matched to a gene. The CDR3, as DNA: TGTGCCAGCAGCCCCAGGGAGGGGTACACCGGGGAGCTGTTTTTT. This gives the protein CASSPREGYTGELFF.

This clonotype was counted at least ten times. The rearrangement links TRBV19 to TRBJ2-1; D perhaps matches TRBD1 (7 bases). The CDR3 runs 15 residues. Germline loops: CDR1 LNHDA, CDR2 SQIVND (reference sequence). V was trimmed by 5 bases and J by 5 bases, leaving 16 bases between them. The CDR3 region has the DNA TGTGCCAGTAGTTCCTTGGGGGGACAGAACAATGAGCAGTTCTTC. Encoded protein: CASSSLGGQNNEQFF. The complete variable domain, with remaining parts taken from reference TRBV19 and TRBJ2-1, reads DGGITQSPKYLFRKEGQNVTLSCEQNLNHDAMYWYRQDPGQGLRLIYYSQIVNDFQKGDIAEGYSVSREKKESFPLTVTSAQKNPTAFYLCASSSLGGQNNEQFFGPGTRLTVL.

This clonotype was recorded at least ten times. Here the CDR3 reads CAIRETRGNEQFF. The CDR3 bases are TGTGCCATCAGGGAGACTAGGGGGAATGAGCAGTTCTTC. This chain joins TRBV10-3 and TRBJ2-1; possibly TRBD1 or TRBD2 for D (6 bases each). Germline CDR1 reads ENHRY; CDR2 reads SYGVKD. The CDR3 spans 13 residues. V lost 6 bases and J 7 bases, leaving 13 bases between the germline ends.

This clonotype was observed many times. The J gene is TRBJ2-5, the V gene TRBV9; 8 bases align to TRBD1. The V and J ends lost 0 bases and 5 bases, in that order; junction bases with no gene match: 9. The CDR3 runs to 16 residues. Germline V gene data show CDR1 as SGDLS and CDR2 as YYNGEE. The DNA for the CDR3 is TGTGCCAGCAGCGTAGCAGGGGGCCACGCTCGGGAGACCCAGTACTTC. Protein: CASSVAGGHARETQYF.

There are many counts of this clonotype. The gene calls are TRBV20-1 and TRBJ2-6, with a weak D call TRBD1 (5 bases). The length of the CDR3 is 19 residues. The ends were cut back, 1 base at V and 0 bases at J, with 19 bases in the middle. CDR1 and CDR2 from the germline V gene are DFQATT and SNEGSKA (reference sequence). The CDR3 reads CSARALSLQDTSGANVLTF. The CDR3 nucleotides are TGCAGTGCTAGAGCCCTTTCTCTCCAGGACACCTCTGGGGCCAACGTCCTGACTTTC.

This clonotype was recorded at least ten times. The chain combines TRBV4-2 with TRBJ2-1; D gene ambiguous. The CDR3 spans 15 residues. The V end lost 0 bases, the J end lost 1 base, and 7 bases lay between the germline ends. CDR1 is LGHNA, CDR2 YNFKEQ, per germline. This CDR3 is CASSQEMFSYNEQFF. CDR3 sequence (DNA): TGTGCCAGCAGCCAAGAGATGTTTTCCTACAATGAGCAGTTCTTC.

This clonotype was seen ten or more times. The chain carries TRBV6-1 and TRBJ2-5; 7 bases are shared with TRBD1. The germline V gene has CDR1 MNHNS and CDR2 SASEGT. CDR3 size: 14 residues. V trimming: 7 bases; J trimming: 5 bases; junction bases outside the gene matches: 10. The CDR3 is CASTIQGGPETQYF. In nucleotides, the CDR3 is TGTGCCAGCACCATCCAAGGGGGCCCGGAGACCCAGTACTTC.

This clonotype was found many times. The rearrangement links TRBV7-8 to TRBJ2-1; D unresolved. From germline, CDR1 is SGHVS and CDR2 FQNEAQ. Trimming left V 1 base short and J 5 bases short, with 6 bases between. There are 13 residues in the CDR3. CDR3 protein: CASSLGLNNEQFF. CDR3 DNA sequence: TGTGCCAGCAGCTTAGGGCTGAACAATGAGCAGTTCTTC.

This clonotype was found many times. CDR3 nucleotides: TGTGCCAGCAGCTTAGCCTTTAGGGCCGGGGAGCTGTTTTTT. It specifies CASSLAFRAGELFF. This chain connects TRBV7-3 to TRBJ2-2; D gene uncertain. The CDR3 consists of 14 residues. Germline CDR1 SGHTA, CDR2 FQGTGA. Trimming cost V 2 bases and J 6 bases, with 10 bases left between them. The whole variable domain, remainder taken from reference TRBV7-3 and TRBJ2-2, is GAGVSQTPSNKVTEKGKYVELRCDPISGHTALYWYRQSLGQGPEFLIYFQGTGAADDSGLPNDRFFAVRPEGSVSTLKIQRTERGDSAVYLCASSLAFRAGELFFGEGSRLTVL.

This clonotype was detected ten times or more. The chain is built from TRBV6-1 and TRBJ2-7; 8 bases line up with TRBD1. V trimming: 6 bases; J trimming: 0 bases; junction bases outside the gene matches: 13. Germline lookup yields CDR1 MNHNS and CDR2 SASEGT. CDR3 length equals 17 residues. CDR3 in amino acids: CASSLLRQGSSSYEQYF. CDR3 DNA sequence: TGTGCCAGCAGCCTTCTACGACAGGGGTCGAGCTCCTACGAGCAGTACTTC.

This clonotype has a handful of counts. V usage is TRBV6-5 and J usage is TRBJ2-2, with 7 bases that match TRBD1. V gave up 4 bases and J gave up 4 bases; unmatched junction bases: 6. There are 15 residues in the CDR3. The germline CDR1 and CDR2 sequences are MNHEY and SVGAGI. CDR3: CASSSLDRLTGELFF. In DNA form, the CDR3 reads TGTGCCAGCAGTTCTTTGGACAGGCTCACCGGGGAGCTGTTTTTT.

Concerning this clonotype itself: A much larger clone differs from this one at a single base, so this may be a read error. No conserved phenylalanine or tryptophan is present at the end of the CDR3, so a read error is the likely explanation. The rearrangement links TRBV12-3 or TRBV12-4 to TRBJ2-2; 7 nucleotides align to TRBD2. This CDR3 is built from 15 residues. Trimming removed 3 bases from V and 4 bases from J; junction bases left unmatched: 5. CDR3 sequence: CASSFPRESTGELFY. DNA of the CDR3: TGTGCCAGCAGTTTCCCGCGGGAGTCCACCGGGGAGCTGTTTTAT.

This clonotype has a count of ten or more. This chain uses TRBV28 with TRBJ2-3; tentatively, D is TRBD1 or TRBD2 (6 bases each). Germline V gives CDR1 MDHEN, CDR2 SYDVKM. The CDR3 sequence is 15 residues long. V was clipped by 6 bases and J by 0 bases, with 13 bases between them. The CDR3 DNA is TGTGCCAGCAGACAAGGGGGGACTAGCACAGATACGCAGTATTTT. It codes for CASRQGGTSTDTQYF.

This clonotype was seen ten or more times. The V gene is TRBV25-1, the J gene TRBJ2-7; a weak D match, TRBD2 (5 bases). This CDR3 region has 15 residues. CDR1 and CDR2 from the germline V gene are MGHDK and SYGVNS. Trimming left V 3 bases short and J 4 bases short, with 16 bases between. DNA for the CDR3: TGTGCCAGCAGTGACCCCCACCTGGGGAGTTACGAGCAGTACTTC. It yields the protein CASSDPHLGSYEQYF.

This clonotype has at least ten counts. This chain connects TRBV14 to TRBJ1-3, with D uncertain. The V and J ends lost 2 bases and 0 bases respectively, with 11 bases between them. Germline values: CDR1 SGHDN, CDR2 FVKESK. There are 16 residues in the CDR3. CDR3 in DNA: TGTGCCAGCAGCCAACCTGGGCAGCCCTCTGGAAACACCATATATTTT. Protein: CASSQPGQPSGNTIYF.

This clonotype was detected many times. The chain is built from TRBV6-2 or TRBV6-3 and TRBJ1-1; no firm D call. Trimming took 4 bases from V and 1 from J, leaving 10 bases between them. Germline assignment: CDR1 MNHEY and CDR2 SVGEGT. The CDR3 has 14 amino acids. The CDR3 loop reads CASSWEVSNTEAFF. CDR3 bases: TGTGCCAGCAGTTGGGAGGTCTCGAACACTGAAGCTTTCTTT.

This clonotype has at least ten counts. V usage is TRBV12-3 or TRBV12-4 and J usage is TRBJ1-1, with TRBD1 identical over 7 bases. The ends lost 5 bases at V and 7 bases at J; junction bases unmatched: 7. The CDR3 spans 13 residues. The CDR3 here is CASSLGQQFEAFF. The CDR3 coding sequence is TGTGCCAGCAGTCTGGGACAGCAATTTGAAGCTTTCTTT.

V is TRBV4-3 and J is TRBJ2-7; D call uncertain. This CDR3 comprises 14 residues. V was trimmed by 0 bases and J by 0 bases, leaving 6 bases between them. Looked up from germline, CDR1 is LGHNA and CDR2 is YSLEER. The CDR3, as DNA: TGCGCCAGCAGCCAAGAACCCGTCTCCTACGAGCAGTACTTC. Translation gives CASSQEPVSYEQYF.

This chain joins TRBV20-1 and TRBJ2-5; D assignment may be TRBD1 or TRBD2 (5 bases each). Germline CDR1 and CDR2: DFQATT and SNEGSKA (reference sequence). CDR3 length: 14 residues. The germline V and J ends were trimmed by 6 bases and 2 bases, with 16 bases remaining between them. CDR3 loop: CSAVPRGPQETQYF. For the CDR3, the DNA is TGCAGTGCCGTCCCTCGGGGCCCTCAAGAGACCCAGTACTTC.

A word on this clonotype: Since a much larger clone is just one base distant, this may be a read error. The chain is built from TRBV5-1 and TRBJ2-2, with D perhaps assigned TRBD1 or TRBD2 (7 bases each). Germline V CDR1 and CDR2: SGHRS, YFSETQ. The CDR3 runs 12 residues. CDR3 sequence (DNA): TGCGCCAGCAGCCCGCAGGGGGGGGGGCTGTTTTTT. Protein sequence: CASSPQGGGLFF.

Many counts were recorded for this clonotype. The chain recombines TRBV3-1 with TRBJ2-1; D is uncertain. V dropped 2 bases and J dropped 5 bases, with 4 bases sitting between them. CDR1 LGHDT and CDR2 YNNKEL come from the germline V gene (reference sequence). The CDR3 consists of 12 residues. CDR3 residues: CASSQPNNEQFF. The CDR3 DNA reads TGTGCCAGCAGCCAACCCAACAATGAGCAGTTCTTC.

There are many counts of this clonotype. Written as DNA, the CDR3 is TGTGCCATAGGACAGGGTCCCTACGAGCAGTACTTC. Protein: CAIGQGPYEQYF. V gene TRBV12-3 or TRBV12-4 combines with J gene TRBJ2-7, with 8 bases lining up with TRBD1. J lost 2 bases, V lost 10 bases, and 4 bases had no gene match. The CDR3 contains 12 residues.

This clonotype has a count of ten or more. V usage is TRBV12-5 and J usage is TRBJ1-5; no clear D gene. CDR1 is LGHNT and CDR2 is FRNRAP in the germline V gene. The CDR3 loop spans 13 amino acids. The V end was cut by 3 bases, the J end by 4 bases, with 7 bases between. This CDR3 reads CASGLNENQPQHF. CDR3 nucleotide sequence: TGTGCTAGTGGTTTAAACGAAAATCAGCCCCAGCATTTT.

CDR3: CASREVRGDTQYF. CDR3 DNA: TGTGCCAGTAGGGAGGTCAGGGGAGATACGCAGTATTTT. The chain has TRBV19 and TRBJ2-3; possible D gene TRBD1, 6 bases. V was pared by 6 bases and J by 5 bases, with 12 bases between. CDR1 is LNHDA, CDR2 SQIVND, per germline (reference sequence). This CDR3 is 13 amino acids long.

This clonotype was seen repeatedly, ten times or more. The rearrangement joins TRBV6-2 or TRBV6-3 to TRBJ1-1; D is ambiguous. Per germline, CDR1 MNHEY and CDR2 SVGEGT. The germline V and J ends were trimmed by 6 bases and 2 bases, with 13 bases remaining between them. This CDR3 spans 14 amino acids. The DNA for the CDR3 is TGTGCCAGCAGGTCGGATCTACTCAACACTGAAGCTTTCTTT. Translating gives CASRSDLLNTEAFF.

V and J are TRBV20-1 and TRBJ1-6; D might be TRBD1 (6 bases). Germline-derived CDR1 and CDR2 are DFQATT and SNEGSKA (reference sequence). There are 15 residues in the CDR3. V was trimmed by 4 bases and J by 0 bases, leaving 10 bases between them. In DNA, the CDR3 is TGCAGTGCTAACAGGGTTAGCTCCTATAATTCACCCCTCCACTTT. Amino acids: CSANRVSSYNSPLHF.

This clonotype occurred many times. CDR3 amino acids: CASSRGSSKGGYTF. The CDR3 DNA is TGTGCCAGCAGCCGCGGGAGCTCAAAAGGGGGCTACACCTTC. The rearrangement links TRBV7-9 to TRBJ1-2; no clear D. The CDR3 spans 14 residues. Germline V gene sequence: CDR1 SEHNR, CDR2 FQNEAQ (reference sequence). V was clipped by 5 bases and J by 8 bases, with 18 bases between them.

This clonotype was recorded many times. This chain joins TRBV5-6 and TRBJ1-1, with a tentative D call TRBD1 (6 bases). The CDR3 spans 13 residues. Germline V gives CDR1 SGHDT, CDR2 YYEEEE. V lost 6 bases, J lost 0 bases, and 9 bases lay in between. The CDR3 loop reads CASKAGVNTEAFF. CDR3 bases: TGTGCCAGCAAAGCAGGGGTGAACACTGAAGCTTTCTTT. Complete variable domain (other parts from reference TRBV5-6 and TRBJ1-1): DAGVTQSPTHLIKTRGQQVTLRCSPKSGHDTVSWYQQALGQGPQFIFQYYEEEERQRGNFPDRFSGHQFPNYSSELNVNALLLGDSALYLCASKAGVNTEAFFGQGTRLTVV.

This clonotype has at least ten counts. The chain carries TRBV3-1 and TRBJ2-5; D assignment may be TRBD1 or TRBD2 (5 bases each). The CDR3 loop spans 14 amino acids. CDR1 and CDR2 from the germline V gene are LGHDT and YNNKEL (reference sequence). The V gene lost 1 base and the J gene lost 5 bases, with 11 bases spanning the gap. CDR3 in DNA: TGTGCCAGCAGCCAAGCTGGGGGTGTGGAGACCCAGTACTTC. The encoded protein is CASSQAGGVETQYF.